This entry describes one T cell receptor (beta chain). Its antigen has not been determined. No much larger clonotype is one base removed from it; base qualities were not supplied. The data are from a study of T cell responses to AZD1222 COVID-19 vaccine (dated by TCRdb to the early 2020s). About the study as a whole: TCR sequencing covered some 240 trial participants: roughly 200 given two doses of AZD1222 and 26 given two doses of MenACWY control vaccine. Trial participants were enrolled by age into subgroups of 18-55, 56-69 and 70-plus years, and roughly 150, 30 and 60 TCR-sequenced participants, respectively, were included in these subgroups. The full study reports these points: Vaccine-associated CD4 TCRs spanned the whole spike protein, with dominant responses in regions 160-218 and 743-854. Conclusions about previously exposed vaccinees were limited because only a handful of AZD1222 recipients were SARS-CoV-2 seropositive at baseline. Spike-specific TCR breadth and depth rose significantly after two AZD1222 doses compared with day 0 and with MenACWY recipients. Participants were mostly white British and included more females than males, and it was suggested by the authors that clonal diversity may have been underestimated. Because no samples from the day 14 peak response were available, repertoires could be characterized only after the peak T cell response. The 56-69-year group was small, and its depth increase did not reach significance, likely because of low power. Reportedly, close to half of the unique spike-specific TCRs recognized epitopes lying outside the regions that are mutated in the B.1.351 and B.1.1.7 variants.

This specimen's time point label, per the study, means: about 28 days (+/-7) after the second vaccine dose. AZD1222 recipients given second doses at about 4 weeks or at about 12 weeks were pooled, since spike-specific TCR depth and breadth were not found to differ between the two schedules. The vaccinee samples were drawn from two UK trials, COV001 and COV002, one of which was a single-blind randomized controlled phase 2/3 trial testing AZD1222 (ChAdOx1 nCoV-19) in healthy adults. Trial participant PBMC samples were collected at day 0 and day 28 after the second dose for TCRbeta chain sequencing. There are 15 amino acids in the CDR3, from cysteine to phenylalanine inclusive. The sequence is cut down to CDR3 DNA, 45 bases in frame from base 1. Via the germline V gene, CDR1 is SNHLY and CDR2 FYNNEI. Between the V and J ends, shortened by 4 bases and 1 base respectively, the junction contains 12 bases.

The CDR3 regions of human TCRbeta chains were subjected to immunosequencing. The study's processing was this. Repertoire TCRs were checked for matches against a reference library of SARS-CoV-2-specific TCRs that had been generated using the MIRA antigen-specificity platform. Breadth was defined as the fraction of unique TCRs that were SARS-CoV-2-associated. Depth was defined as the fraction of total T cells that were SARS-CoV-2-associated. Using the MIRA data, each spike-specific TCR was assigned both to the spike region to which the TCR was reactive and to a CD4 or CD8 class. Log10-transformed breadth and depth values were compared by one-way ANOVA with Sidak's multiple comparisons tests. TCRdb took this table from immuneACCESS and kept in-frame rearrangements with V and J called. Such tables lack part of the clones; where checked against another copy, unresolved V genes explain under half of the gap, and the rest is unexplained. That table furnishes V, J and clone size, whereas the DNA furnished D and trimming. The table for this sample lists about 180,000 clones; around nine tenths of them were counted only once. 11% of the sample goes to the ten largest clones.

Here the chain combines TRBV2 and TRBJ2-3, with the D segment identity uncertain. Sequences were derived from peripheral blood, sampled 28 days after the second AZD1222 dose. The sequence derives from an adult who received the AZD1222 COVID-19 vaccine. Read as DNA, the sequence is TGTGCCAGCAGTGTACTGGGAAGGGGCACAGATACGCAGTATTTT. It encodes CASSVLGRGTDTQYF. Here the CDR3 is joined to the reference TRBV2 and TRBJ2-3 genes, and the full variable domain is: EPEVTQTPSHQVTQMGQEVILRCVPISNHLYFYWYRQILGQKVEFLVSFYNNEISEKSEIFDDQFSVERPDGSNFTLKIRSTKLEDSAMYFCASSVLGRGTDTQYFGPGTRLTVL.